Listed below are T cell receptor beta chains from one sample, sequenced in a study of T cell responses to AZD1222 COVID-19 vaccine. Some clones are missing from TCRdb's copy, which holds only in-frame ones; the method was immunoSEQ multiplex PCR. The sample yields approximately 89,000 clones, approximately 91% seen once. Sequenced here: peripheral blood, sampled on day 0 of AZD1222 vaccination. These receptors originate from an adult in good health. CDR3s include the opening cysteine and the closing phenylalanine or tryptophan. The D gene is left open where the match is weak. Size values are once, few and many counts, or a class for expanded clones, and some rows have none.

v_call,d_call,clone_size,j_call,cdr3_nt,cdr3_aa
TRBV19,NA,NA,TRBJ1-5,TGTGCCAGTAGTATAAGGCAGGGGTATCAGCCCCAGCATTTT,CASSIRQGYQPQHF
TRBV6-5,NA,NA,TRBJ1-1,TGTGCCAGCAGTCTTGGGGTCTTTGAAGCTTTCTTT,CASSLGVFEAFF
TRBV5-1,NA,NA,TRBJ2-2,TGCGCCAGCAGCTTGGACGGAAGGGACACCGGGGAGCTGTTTTTT,CASSLDGRDTGELFF
TRBV20-1,NA,NA,TRBJ1-6,TGCAGTGCTAGTAGGAACTCCTATAATTCACCCCTCCACTTT,CSASRNSYNSPLHF
TRBV19,NA,NA,TRBJ2-2,TGTGCCAGTAGTATTAGAGGGCGGTGGAACACCGGGGAGCTGTTTTTT,CASSIRGRWNTGELFF
TRBV29-1,NA,once,TRBJ1-2,TGCAGCGTTGAAGACCTGGATGGCTACACCTTC,CSVEDLDGYTF
TRBV7-2,TRBD2,NA,TRBJ2-7,TGTGCCAGCAGCTTAGCGCAGGGACTAGCGGGGAGGGAGCAGTACTTC,CASSLAQGLAGREQYF
TRBV11-3,NA,NA,TRBJ1-6,TGTGCCAGCAGCTTGGAATTTAATTCACCCCTCCACTTT,CASSLEFNSPLHF
TRBV10-1,TRBD1,NA,TRBJ2-2,TGCGCCAGCAGCGGGACAGGGATGGGTAGGGAGCTGTTTTTT,CASSGTGMGRELFF
TRBV5-1,TRBD1,once,TRBJ2-2,TGCGCCAGCAGCGGGGACAGAACGAACACCGGGGAGCTGTTTTTT,CASSGDRTNTGELFF
TRBV19,TRBD1,NA,TRBJ2-7,TGTGCCAGTAGTATATCCTCGACAGGGCCCTACGAGCAGTACTTC,CASSISSTGPYEQYF
TRBV10-3,NA,NA,TRBJ2-6,TGTGCCATCAGTGACTGGGGTTCTGGGGCCAACGTCCTGACTTTC,CAISDWGSGANVLTF
TRBV28,NA,NA,TRBJ2-2,TGTGCCAGCAGGCGGTCGGCTCCTGGGCCCGGGGAGCTGTTTTTT,CASRRSAPGPGELFF
TRBV19,NA,NA,TRBJ1-6,TGTGCCAGTAGTATAGTAAGTGGGGCCCCGGATTCACCCCTCCACTTT,CASSIVSGAPDSPLHF
TRBV19,NA,NA,TRBJ1-2,TGTGCCAGTAGTGTCCTAGACACGCGGAACAACTATGGCTACACCTTC,CASSVLDTRNNYGYTF
TRBV10-1,TRBD1,once,TRBJ2-1,TGCGCCAGCAGTGAGTTACAGGGGGACAATGAGCAGTTCTTC,CASSELQGDNEQFF
TRBV30,NA,NA,TRBJ1-4,TGTGCCTGGAGCGGGATGGTTGAAAAACTGTTTTTT,CAWSGMVEKLFF
TRBV29-1,NA,once,TRBJ2-2,TGCAGCGCTGGAACTAGCCAACTAAACACCGGGGAGCTGTTTTTT,CSAGTSQLNTGELFF
TRBV5-1,TRBD1,NA,TRBJ1-6,TGCGCCAGCAGCTCCGGGACAGCCAATAATTCACCCCTCCACTTT,CASSSGTANNSPLHF
TRBV7-9,NA,NA,TRBJ1-2,TGTGCCAGCAGCTTTCGCCCAAACTATGGCTACACCTTC,CASSFRPNYGYTF
TRBV7-8,TRBD1,NA,TRBJ2-7,TGTGCCAGCAGCTCCCCGGGACAGTCACTTTTCGAGCAGTACTTC,CASSSPGQSLFEQYF
TRBV7-3,TRBD1,NA,TRBJ2-2,TGTGCCAGCAGCTTGGGACAGGGAACAACCGGGGAGCTGTTTTTT,CASSLGQGTTGELFF
TRBV12-3/TRBV12-4,NA,NA,TRBJ2-7,TGTGCCAGCAGTTCCCTTGTGTCCGAGCAGTACTTC,CASSSLVSEQYF
TRBV6-5,NA,NA,TRBJ1-3,TGTGCCAGCAGGCGTGACGGAATCTCTGGAAACACCATATATTTT,CASRRDGISGNTIYF
TRBV4-1,NA,NA,TRBJ1-1,TGCGCCAGCAGGACAAACAGGGCTGGGATTGGCACTGAAGCTTTCTTT,CASRTNRAGIGTEAFF
TRBV6-5,TRBD2,NA,TRBJ2-4,TGTGCCAGCAGTCCCGGGACTAGCCGGAAAAACATTCAGTACTTC,CASSPGTSRKNIQYF
TRBV7-9,NA,NA,TRBJ2-3,TGTGCCAGCAGCTTAGGTCTAGCCGGGTTTGTGGCAGATACGCAGTATTTT,CASSLGLAGFVADTQYF
TRBV5-5,TRBD1,NA,TRBJ2-7,TGTGCCAGCAGCCCTGCGACAGGGCCTTACGAGCAGTACTTC,CASSPATGPYEQYF
TRBV9,NA,once,TRBJ2-1,TGTGCCAGCAGCGTACGTATATCAGGGTTCGATCGCGATGAGCAGTTCTTC,CASSVRISGFDRDEQFF
TRBV6-5,NA,NA,TRBJ1-4,TGTGCCAGCAGTTACGGGGTGGGCCCAACTAATGAAAAACTGTTTTTT,CASSYGVGPTNEKLFF
TRBV5-1,TRBD2,NA,TRBJ2-1,TGCGCCAGCAGCCCCGTCGGGTTGCGGGGGGGGGACAATGAGCAGTTCTTC,CASSPVGLRGGDNEQFF
TRBV5-5,NA,NA,TRBJ2-7,TGTGCCAGCAGCTTGGTACAGGGGGGGTACGAGCAGTACTTC,CASSLVQGGYEQYF
TRBV9,NA,once,TRBJ2-5,TGTGCCAGCAGCGTTCTAGGGGGTGAGACCCAGTACTTC,CASSVLGGETQYF
TRBV6-5,NA,NA,TRBJ1-5,TGTGCCAGCAGTCCCAGGGGCGGCAATCAGCCCCAGCATTTT,CASSPRGGNQPQHF
TRBV5-6,TRBD2,NA,TRBJ2-2,TGTGCCAGCAGCTTACCACCGGGACTAGCGGGGGTAACCGGGGAGCTGTTTTTT,CASSLPPGLAGVTGELFF
TRBV12-3/TRBV12-4,NA,NA,TRBJ2-7,TGTGCCAGCAGTTTGTTCGCTCCAAACGAGCAGTACTTC,CASSLFAPNEQYF
TRBV7-9,NA,NA,TRBJ1-6,TGTGCCAGCAGCGGCCTGGGGGGAGGAATCAATTCACCCCTCCACTTT,CASSGLGGGINSPLHF
TRBV10-3,TRBD2,NA,TRBJ2-3,TGTGCCATCAGTGAGTCTGTTGCTAGCGGGGCAATCACAGATACGCAGTATTTT,CAISESVASGAITDTQYF
TRBV14,TRBD1,NA,TRBJ2-7,TGTGCCAGCAGCCCCCTTGGGACAGGGTCCTACGAGCAGTACTTC,CASSPLGTGSYEQYF
TRBV7-7,NA,NA,TRBJ1-1,TGTGCTAGCAGCTTAGGGGACGGAATTATGAACACTGAAGCTTTCTTT,CASSLGDGIMNTEAFF
TRBV5-1,NA,NA,TRBJ2-1,TGCGCCAGCAGCTTGGGGGGTGTGACACCCACCTACAATGAGCAGTTCTTC,CASSLGGVTPTYNEQFF
TRBV30,NA,NA,TRBJ2-7,TGTGCCTGGAGTGTCAAGACAGTCTACGAGCAGTACTTC,CAWSVKTVYEQYF
TRBV7-9,NA,NA,TRBJ1-4,TGTGCCAGCAGCCCTTCCCTGCCTAATGAAAAACTGTTTTTT,CASSPSLPNEKLFF
TRBV27,NA,once,TRBJ1-5,TGTGCCAGCAGGTCTACAGGAACGAATCAGCCCCAGCATTTT,CASRSTGTNQPQHF
TRBV5-1,NA,NA,TRBJ1-1,TGCGCCAGCAGCTTGTCGGCGGGAGGGTTGAACACTGAAGCTTTCTTT,CASSLSAGGLNTEAFF
TRBV6-2/TRBV6-3,NA,NA,TRBJ1-4,TGTGCCAGCAGTTACTTCGGAGGGGTGGGAGATGAAAAACTGTTTTTT,CASSYFGGVGDEKLFF
TRBV6-5,TRBD1,NA,TRBJ1-4,TGTGCCAGCGCCCGAGAGGGACAGCCTAATGAAAAACTGTTTTTT,CASAREGQPNEKLFF
TRBV6-5,NA,NA,TRBJ2-7,TGTGCCACCACCCTCGGGACTTTCTACGAGCAGTACTTC,CATTLGTFYEQYF
TRBV5-6,TRBD1,once,TRBJ2-1,TGTGCCAGCAGCATATTGGACAGGGGTATCTACAATGAGCAGTTCTTC,CASSILDRGIYNEQFF
TRBV19,TRBD2,NA,TRBJ2-3,TGTGCCAGTAGTATAGGGGCGGGACTAGCGGCATCAGATACGCAGTATTTT,CASSIGAGLAASDTQYF